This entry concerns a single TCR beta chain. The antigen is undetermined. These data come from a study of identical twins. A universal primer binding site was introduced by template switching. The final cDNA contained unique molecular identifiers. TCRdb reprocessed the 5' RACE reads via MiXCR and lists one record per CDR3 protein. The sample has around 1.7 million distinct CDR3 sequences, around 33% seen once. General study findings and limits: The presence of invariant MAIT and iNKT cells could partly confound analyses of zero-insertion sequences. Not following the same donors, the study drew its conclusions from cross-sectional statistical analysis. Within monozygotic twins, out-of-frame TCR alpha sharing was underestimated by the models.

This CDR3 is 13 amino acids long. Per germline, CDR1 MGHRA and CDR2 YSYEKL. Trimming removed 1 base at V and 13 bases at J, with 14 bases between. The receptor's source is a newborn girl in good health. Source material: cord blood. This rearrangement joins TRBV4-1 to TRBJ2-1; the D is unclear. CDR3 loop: CASSQGPLETQFF. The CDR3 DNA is TGCGCCAGCAGCCAAGGTCCATTAGAGACCCAGTTCTTC.